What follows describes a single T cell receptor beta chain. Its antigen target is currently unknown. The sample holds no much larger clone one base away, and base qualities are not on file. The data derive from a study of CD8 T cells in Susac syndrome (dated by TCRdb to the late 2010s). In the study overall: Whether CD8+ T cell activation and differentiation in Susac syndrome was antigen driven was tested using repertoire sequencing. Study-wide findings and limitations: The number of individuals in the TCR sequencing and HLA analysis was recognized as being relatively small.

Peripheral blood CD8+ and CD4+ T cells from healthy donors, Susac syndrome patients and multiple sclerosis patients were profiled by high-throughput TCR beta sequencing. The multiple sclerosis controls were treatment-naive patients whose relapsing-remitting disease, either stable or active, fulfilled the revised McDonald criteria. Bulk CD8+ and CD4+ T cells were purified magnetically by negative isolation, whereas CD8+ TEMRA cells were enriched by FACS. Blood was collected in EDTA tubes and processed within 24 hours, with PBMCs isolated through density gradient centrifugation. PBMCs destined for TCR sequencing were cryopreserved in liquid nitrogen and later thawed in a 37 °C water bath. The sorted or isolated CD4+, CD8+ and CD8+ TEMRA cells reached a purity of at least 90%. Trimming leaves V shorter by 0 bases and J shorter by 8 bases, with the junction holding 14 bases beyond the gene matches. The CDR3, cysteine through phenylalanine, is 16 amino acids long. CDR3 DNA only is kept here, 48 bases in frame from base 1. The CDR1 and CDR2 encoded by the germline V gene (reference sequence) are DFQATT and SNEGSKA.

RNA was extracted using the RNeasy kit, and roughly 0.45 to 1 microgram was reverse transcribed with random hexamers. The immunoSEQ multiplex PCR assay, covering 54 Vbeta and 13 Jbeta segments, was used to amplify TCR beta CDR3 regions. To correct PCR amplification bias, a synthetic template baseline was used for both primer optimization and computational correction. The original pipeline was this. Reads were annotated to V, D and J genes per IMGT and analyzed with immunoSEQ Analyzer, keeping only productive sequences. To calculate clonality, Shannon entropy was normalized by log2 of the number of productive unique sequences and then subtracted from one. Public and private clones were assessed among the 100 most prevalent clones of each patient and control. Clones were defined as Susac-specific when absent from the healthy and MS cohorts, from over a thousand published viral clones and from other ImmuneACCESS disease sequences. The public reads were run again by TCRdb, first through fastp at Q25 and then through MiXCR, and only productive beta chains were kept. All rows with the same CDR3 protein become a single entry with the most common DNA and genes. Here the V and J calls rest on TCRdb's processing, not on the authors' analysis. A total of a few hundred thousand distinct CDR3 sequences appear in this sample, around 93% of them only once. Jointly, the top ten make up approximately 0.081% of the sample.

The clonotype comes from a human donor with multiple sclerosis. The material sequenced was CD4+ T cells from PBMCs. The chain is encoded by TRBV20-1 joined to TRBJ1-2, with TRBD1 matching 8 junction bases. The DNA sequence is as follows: TGCAGTGCTAGAGATGCTCGGACAGGGAGGTTTCTAGGCTACACCTTC. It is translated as CSARDARTGRFLGYTF.